These T cell receptor beta chains were read from a single sample in a study of neoadjuvant nivolumab and ipilimumab in lung cancer. Sequencing was performed with immunoSEQ multiplex PCR; in TCRdb, only in-frame clones are kept and a portion is missing. The table records 10,000 or so clones, roughly four fifths of them present only once. This specimen was peripheral blood, taken before neoadjuvant nivolumab, alone or with ipilimumab. These receptors originate from an adult with non-small cell lung cancer. CDR3s include the opening cysteine and the closing phenylalanine or tryptophan. The D gene is left open where the match is weak. The size entry is marked missing in some rows and otherwise reads once, few, many or a size class.

j_call: TRBJ1-1; clone_size: .; v_call: TRBV6-6; d_call: .; cdr3_nt: TGTGCCAGCAGTTACTCGATAGACAGTAATGAAGCTTTCTTT; cdr3_aa: CASSYSIDSNEAFF
j_call: TRBJ2-7; clone_size: .; v_call: TRBV6-1; d_call: TRBD2; cdr3_nt: TGTGCCAGCAGTGATAAGACTAGCTCCCACGAGCAGTACTTC; cdr3_aa: CASSDKTSSHEQYF
j_call: TRBJ1-5; clone_size: .; v_call: TRBV28; d_call: .; cdr3_nt: TGTGCCAGCAGAACCCTTGGACGGGTTTATAGCAATCAGCCCCAGCATTTT; cdr3_aa: CASRTLGRVYSNQPQHF
j_call: TRBJ1-1; clone_size: .; v_call: TRBV9; d_call: .; cdr3_nt: TGTGCCAGCAGCGTAGTTGGGGGAGGGAACACTGAAGCTTTCTTT; cdr3_aa: CASSVVGGGNTEAFF
j_call: TRBJ1-1; clone_size: .; v_call: TRBV27; d_call: .; cdr3_nt: TGTGCCAGCGGTGGGGACACCTCGAACACTGAAGCTTTCTTT; cdr3_aa: CASGGDTSNTEAFF
j_call: TRBJ2-2; clone_size: few; v_call: TRBV4-1; d_call: .; cdr3_nt: TGCGCCAGCAGCCCCCCCTATGTCACCGGGGAGCTGTTTTTT; cdr3_aa: CASSPPYVTGELFF
j_call: TRBJ1-2; clone_size: .; v_call: TRBV6-5; d_call: .; cdr3_nt: TGTGCCATCTCAAAACCGGGGGCGGGTGGCTACACCTTC; cdr3_aa: CAISKPGAGGYTF
j_call: TRBJ2-1; clone_size: .; v_call: TRBV5-1; d_call: TRBD2; cdr3_nt: TGCGCCAGCAGCCCGGCGGGGGAGCGGCCCAATGAGCAGTTCTTC; cdr3_aa: CASSPAGERPNEQFF
j_call: TRBJ2-6; clone_size: .; v_call: TRBV18; d_call: .; cdr3_nt: TGTGCCAGCTCACCAGGGGGGACTGGGGCCAACGTCCTGACTTTC; cdr3_aa: CASSPGGTGANVLTF
j_call: TRBJ2-1; clone_size: .; v_call: TRBV14; d_call: TRBD2; cdr3_nt: TGTGCCAGCAGCCAAGACGGGAGGAACTCCTACAATGAGCAGTTCTTC; cdr3_aa: CASSQDGRNSYNEQFF
j_call: TRBJ2-1; clone_size: once; v_call: TRBV11-3; d_call: .; cdr3_nt: TGTGCCAGCAGCTTAGGTTGGGGGCTTAAGGACGGGGGGAATATGAATGAGCAGTTCTTC; cdr3_aa: CASSLGWGLKDGGNMNEQFF
j_call: TRBJ1-1; clone_size: .; v_call: TRBV6-5; d_call: TRBD1; cdr3_nt: TGTGCCAGCAGTTCCAGACAGGGAATCATGAACACTGAAGCTTTCTTT; cdr3_aa: CASSSRQGIMNTEAFF
j_call: TRBJ2-3; clone_size: .; v_call: TRBV5-4; d_call: TRBD1; cdr3_nt: TGTGCCAGCAGCTTGACCCGGACAGGGGCAGATACGCAGTATTTT; cdr3_aa: CASSLTRTGADTQYF
j_call: TRBJ2-1; clone_size: .; v_call: TRBV2; d_call: .; cdr3_nt: TGTGCCAGCAGGGGAGCGACAGGAACCCCCAGCTCCTACAATGAGCAGTTCTTC; cdr3_aa: CASRGATGTPSSYNEQFF
j_call: TRBJ1-1; clone_size: .; v_call: TRBV19; d_call: TRBD1; cdr3_nt: TGTGCCAGCATGGGACAGCCGAGTTTGGGCACTGAAGCTTTCTTT; cdr3_aa: CASMGQPSLGTEAFF
j_call: TRBJ1-2; clone_size: .; v_call: TRBV6-5; d_call: .; cdr3_nt: TGTGCCAGTTGGGGGTCCAGGACAGCAACCTATGGCTACACCTTC; cdr3_aa: CASWGSRTATYGYTF
j_call: TRBJ2-3; clone_size: .; v_call: TRBV7-3; d_call: TRBD2; cdr3_nt: TGTGCCAGCAGCTCGGGGGGAGCCGGCACAGATACGCAGTATTTT; cdr3_aa: CASSSGGAGTDTQYF
j_call: TRBJ2-2; clone_size: .; v_call: TRBV13; d_call: TRBD1; cdr3_nt: TGTGCCAGCAGCGTGGGACAGGGAGGTACCGGGGAGCTGTTTTTT; cdr3_aa: CASSVGQGGTGELFF
j_call: TRBJ2-3; clone_size: .; v_call: TRBV7-3; d_call: .; cdr3_nt: TGTGCCAGCAGCCTCGGGTCTAGCACAGATACGCAGTATTTT; cdr3_aa: CASSLGSSTDTQYF
j_call: TRBJ1-1; clone_size: .; v_call: TRBV19; d_call: .; cdr3_nt: TGTGCCAGTAGCCAGGGGATGAACACTGAAGCTTTCTTT; cdr3_aa: CASSQGMNTEAFF
j_call: TRBJ1-6; clone_size: .; v_call: TRBV28; d_call: .; cdr3_nt: TGTGCCAGCAGCCTTTCAAATTCACCCCTCCACTTT; cdr3_aa: CASSLSNSPLHF
j_call: TRBJ2-1; clone_size: .; v_call: TRBV6-4; d_call: TRBD2; cdr3_nt: TGTGCCAGCAGTGGTAGGCTAGCGGACTACAATGAGCAGTTCTTC; cdr3_aa: CASSGRLADYNEQFF
j_call: TRBJ1-4; clone_size: .; v_call: TRBV5-1; d_call: .; cdr3_nt: TGCGCCAGCAGGTCCGGGACAACTAATGAAAAACTGTTTTTT; cdr3_aa: CASRSGTTNEKLFF
j_call: TRBJ1-4; clone_size: .; v_call: TRBV10-2; d_call: .; cdr3_nt: TGCGCCAGCAATTCAGACAGGAATAATGAAAAACTGTTTTTT; cdr3_aa: CASNSDRNNEKLFF
j_call: TRBJ2-1; clone_size: .; v_call: TRBV7-3; d_call: .; cdr3_nt: TGTGCCAGCAGCCTTGGGGTTAAATATGAGCAGTTCTTC; cdr3_aa: CASSLGVKYEQFF
j_call: TRBJ2-7; clone_size: few; v_call: TRBV19; d_call: .; cdr3_nt: TGTGCCAGTAGTATCCAGCACGTCTACGAGCAGTACTTC; cdr3_aa: CASSIQHVYEQYF
j_call: TRBJ2-2; clone_size: .; v_call: TRBV11-2; d_call: TRBD1; cdr3_nt: TGTGCCAGCGCAGGGACAGCGGACACCGGGGAGCTGTTTTTT; cdr3_aa: CASAGTADTGELFF
j_call: TRBJ1-1; clone_size: few; v_call: TRBV7-9; d_call: TRBD1; cdr3_nt: TGTGCCAGCAGGCAACGGACAGGGGTTGGTGAAGCTTTCTTT; cdr3_aa: CASRQRTGVGEAFF
j_call: TRBJ1-2; clone_size: .; v_call: TRBV16; d_call: .; cdr3_nt: TGTGCCAGCAGCCAATCAGGACACAACTATGGCTACACCTTC; cdr3_aa: CASSQSGHNYGYTF
j_call: TRBJ1-5; clone_size: once; v_call: TRBV19; d_call: .; cdr3_nt: TGTGCCAGTACCTGGACACCAGATTGGCAGCCCCAGCATTTT; cdr3_aa: CASTWTPDWQPQHF
j_call: TRBJ2-3; clone_size: .; v_call: TRBV28; d_call: .; cdr3_nt: TGTGCCAGCAGTCTCCCCATGGGGGCCACAGATACGCAGTATTTT; cdr3_aa: CASSLPMGATDTQYF
j_call: TRBJ2-3; clone_size: once; v_call: TRBV5-5; d_call: TRBD1; cdr3_nt: TGTGCCAGCAGCTTTGGCCAGGGGGCCACAGATACGCAGTATTTT; cdr3_aa: CASSFGQGATDTQYF
j_call: TRBJ2-7; clone_size: .; v_call: TRBV6-1; d_call: .; cdr3_nt: TGTGCCAGCAGTGCCCCCGCCTCGGGACTGTCTTTGGACGAGCAGTACTTC; cdr3_aa: CASSAPASGLSLDEQYF
j_call: TRBJ1-1; clone_size: .; v_call: TRBV5-6; d_call: .; cdr3_nt: TGTGCCAGCAGCTTGGGTAGAACACCTGAAGCTTTCTTT; cdr3_aa: CASSLGRTPEAFF
j_call: TRBJ2-5; clone_size: .; v_call: TRBV7-9; d_call: .; cdr3_nt: TGTGCCAGCAGCTTAGCGGCAGGGGTCGAGACCCAGTACTTC; cdr3_aa: CASSLAAGVETQYF
j_call: TRBJ1-1; clone_size: few; v_call: TRBV6-4; d_call: .; cdr3_nt: TGTGCCAGCAGTGAACAGGGCGGTGGAAGAGGAGCTTTCTTT; cdr3_aa: CASSEQGGGRGAFF
j_call: TRBJ2-1; clone_size: .; v_call: TRBV5-4; d_call: TRBD2; cdr3_nt: TGTGCCAGCAGCTTCCTACAGCCAGCGGGAGGGAGGGAGCAGTTCTTC; cdr3_aa: CASSFLQPAGGREQFF
j_call: TRBJ2-7; clone_size: .; v_call: TRBV12-2; d_call: .; cdr3_nt: TGTGCAAGTCGCTTAGCGCTACGGGAGACCGTCCACGAGCAGTACTTC; cdr3_aa: CASRLALRETVHEQYF
j_call: TRBJ2-2; clone_size: .; v_call: TRBV27; d_call: TRBD1; cdr3_nt: TGTGCCAGCAGGACAGGGGACACCGGGGAGCTGTTTTTT; cdr3_aa: CASRTGDTGELFF
j_call: TRBJ1-1; clone_size: .; v_call: TRBV29-1; d_call: .; cdr3_nt: TGCAGCGTTGTTAGCGCCGTCGGCACTGAAGCTTTCTTT; cdr3_aa: CSVVSAVGTEAFF
j_call: TRBJ2-1; clone_size: .; v_call: TRBV28; d_call: .; cdr3_nt: TGTGCCAGCACTTGGAGGGGTAAGCATGAGCAGTTCTTC; cdr3_aa: CASTWRGKHEQFF
j_call: TRBJ1-5; clone_size: .; v_call: TRBV7-6; d_call: .; cdr3_nt: TGTGCCAGCAGCCAAGGAGGGGGCAATCAGCCCCAGCATTTT; cdr3_aa: CASSQGGGNQPQHF
j_call: TRBJ2-3; clone_size: .; v_call: TRBV7-3; d_call: .; cdr3_nt: TGTGCCAGCAGCCGGCGGGGTGGGGATACGCAGTATTTT; cdr3_aa: CASSRRGGDTQYF
j_call: TRBJ1-2; clone_size: .; v_call: TRBV11-2; d_call: TRBD1; cdr3_nt: TGTGCCAGCAGCTTCGGGACAGGGGCTAACTATGGCTACACCTTC; cdr3_aa: CASSFGTGANYGYTF
j_call: TRBJ2-2; clone_size: few; v_call: TRBV27; d_call: .; cdr3_nt: TGTGCCAGCAGTGGGTGGACCGGGGAGCTGTTTTTT; cdr3_aa: CASSGWTGELFF
j_call: TRBJ1-2; clone_size: .; v_call: TRBV28; d_call: .; cdr3_nt: TGTGCCAGCAGGGACGGAGCTAACTATGGCTACACCTTC; cdr3_aa: CASRDGANYGYTF
j_call: TRBJ2-7; clone_size: once; v_call: TRBV9; d_call: TRBD2; cdr3_nt: TGTGCCAGCAGCGTATTTGAGGGAGGGCCCTACGAGCAGTACTTC; cdr3_aa: CASSVFEGGPYEQYF
j_call: TRBJ2-1; clone_size: .; v_call: TRBV11-3; d_call: TRBD2; cdr3_nt: TGTGCCAGCAGCCTAGCCCAGGGGGTAGCGGGAGTGGGCAATGAGCAGTTCTTC; cdr3_aa: CASSLAQGVAGVGNEQFF
j_call: TRBJ2-2; clone_size: .; v_call: TRBV5-6; d_call: .; cdr3_nt: TGTGCCAGCAGCTATAGAGGGCAGTTCGCGAACACCGGGGAGCTGTTTTTT; cdr3_aa: CASSYRGQFANTGELFF
j_call: TRBJ2-5; clone_size: .; v_call: TRBV5-1; d_call: .; cdr3_nt: TGCGCCAGCTTCCGGAACCAAGAGACCCAGTACTTC; cdr3_aa: CASFRNQETQYF
j_call: TRBJ2-2; clone_size: .; v_call: TRBV9; d_call: .; cdr3_nt: TGTGCCAGCAGCCTAAGCATCCCCGGGGAGCTGTTTTTT; cdr3_aa: CASSLSIPGELFF
j_call: TRBJ2-7; clone_size: .; v_call: TRBV6-5; d_call: .; cdr3_nt: TGTGCCAGCAGAAGCCTCTGGGAGCAGTACTTC; cdr3_aa: CASRSLWEQYF
j_call: TRBJ2-7; clone_size: .; v_call: TRBV2; d_call: TRBD2; cdr3_nt: TGTGCCAGCAGTGAAGAGCGGGGGCTTTCCTACGAGCAGTACTTC; cdr3_aa: CASSEERGLSYEQYF
j_call: TRBJ2-7; clone_size: .; v_call: TRBV7-9; d_call: .; cdr3_nt: TGTGCCAGCAGCTTAGTGGGAGGCCGCGACGAGCAGTACTTC; cdr3_aa: CASSLVGGRDEQYF